This T cell receptor (beta chain) was sequenced during a study of cytomegalovirus exposure and HLA in healthy donors. The PCR contained 60 Vbeta and 13 Jbeta primers. Generated by immunoSEQ multiplex PCR, the TCRdb table keeps only in-frame clones and is missing some. The sample lists 150,000 to 200,000 clones; 65% to 85% were seen once. V lost 4 bases and J lost 5; bases outside the gene matches: 10. Germline loops: CDR1 SEHNR, CDR2 FQNEAQ (reference sequence). The CDR3 spans 16 residues. The sequencing sample was made of PBMCs. The sequence came from a male donor in good health and CMV-seropositive. The chain carries TRBV7-9 and TRBJ2-5; 10 bases are shared with TRBD2. DNA for the CDR3: TGTGCCAGCAGCTCCGCTAGCGGGAGAGGGAAGGAGACCCAGTACTTC. Amino acid sequence: CASSSASGRGKETQYF.